This T cell receptor (beta chain) came from a study of blood T cell repertoires in COVID-19. Profiling relied on immunoSEQ multiplex PCR, and the TCRdb table lists in-frame clones only, not all of them. The data hold about 370,000 clones, with around 87% observed a single time. Germline CDR1 is SEHNR and CDR2 is FQNEAQ (reference sequence). Trimming cost V 4 bases and J 5 bases; bases outside gene matches: 9. The CDR3 is 15 residues long. What was sequenced was PBMCs or T cells enriched from blood (not recorded which). This TCR was sampled from a young man who had recovered from COVID-19. The chain recombines TRBV7-9 with TRBJ1-2; TRBD1 matches at 8 bases. In nucleotides, the CDR3 is TGTGCCAGCAGCTCATCCGGGACAGGACTTTATGGCTACACCTTC. Protein product: CASSSSGTGLYGYTF.